This T cell receptor beta chain was sequenced in a study of cytomegalovirus exposure and HLA in healthy donors. The donors were members of the 120-subject validation cohort (separate from the roughly 680-subject first cohort). Sequencing used immunoSEQ multiplex PCR; TCRdb keeps in-frame clones, though not all of them. The sample holds some 130,000 clones, 94% seen once. The CDR3 loop spans 16 amino acids. The ends lost 0 bases at V and 5 bases at J; junction bases unmatched: 3. From germline, CDR1 is LNHNV and CDR2 YYDKDF (reference sequence). The sample comprised PBMCs. The receptor was isolated from a man aged 18-30 years in good health and CMV-seropositive. V gene TRBV15 combines with J gene TRBJ2-2, with TRBD2 identical over 10 bases. The CDR3 coding sequence is TGTGCCACCAGCAGAGAACTGACTAGCGGGACCGGGGAGCTGTTTTTT. Translated, it gives CATSRELTSGTGELFF.